The clone carrying this T cell receptor (beta chain) was detected many times. These data belong to a study of molecular identifiers for immune sequencing clone quantification. Preparation methods for the bulk TCR libraries were those previously described, with listed TCR primers. TCRdb passed the PCR reads through MiXCR, listing each CDR3 protein once. The sample holds 85,000 to 100,000 distinct CDR3 sequences, approximately 24% seen once. This TCR derives from a human donor in good health. Some libraries in this study had Jurkat cell RNA spiked in. Sequenced material: naive CD8+ T cells from blood, with Jurkat cell RNA spiked in. Subset given: FACS-sorted CD8+CD4-CCR7+CD45RA+ naive T cells.

CDR3 in DNA: TGTGCCAGCAGCTTAGGCCTGGGGGCCTACGAGCAGTACTTC. Its translation: CASSLGLGAYEQYF. The V gene is TRBV13, the J gene TRBJ2-7; either TRBD1 or TRBD2 may fit D (5 bases each). Trimming took 0 bases from V and 2 from J, leaving 8 bases between them. Germline lookup yields CDR1 PRHDT and CDR2 FYEKMQ (reference sequence). CDR3 length: 14 amino acids. Full variable domain (outside the CDR3, taken from reference TRBV13 and TRBJ2-7): AAGVIQSPRHLIKEKRETATLKCYPIPRHDTVYWYQQGPGQDPQFLISFYEKMQSDKGSIPDRFSAQQFSDYHSELNMSSLELGDSALYFCASSLGLGAYEQYFGPGTRLTVT.